Presented here are 2 T cell receptor beta chains from one specimen sequenced in a study of cytomegalovirus exposure and HLA in healthy donors. This table comes from immunoSEQ multiplex PCR, and its TCRdb copy is limited to in-frame clones, with some not included. The sample lists around 100,000 clones, about 95% seen once, with 0.89% in the top ten. Sequenced input: PBMCs. The receptors were sampled from a woman aged 18-29 years in good health and CMV-seronegative.

The rearrangement joins TRBV19 to TRBJ2-1; no reliable D call. This CDR3 is built from 13 residues. CDR1 and CDR2 from the germline V gene are LNHDA and SQIVND (reference sequence). Trimming removed 6 bases at V and 5 bases at J, with 11 bases between. CDR3 DNA sequence: TGTGCCAGTAGCGACTGGCATAACAATGAGCAGTTCTTC. Protein: CASSDWHNNEQFF.

Only one count was recorded for this clone. J is TRBJ1-1 and V is TRBV11-2, with D possibly TRBD1 on 5 matching bases. Trimming left V 6 bases short and J 1 base short, with 15 bases between. CDR3 length: 15 residues. The germline gives CDR1 SGHAT, CDR2 FQNNGV. The CDR3 bases are TGTGCCAGCAGTTTCTCGGGGGGTGGGAACACTGAAGCTTTCTTT. Its translation: CASSFSGGGNTEAFF.